The sequence of this T cell receptor beta chain was determined in a study of T cells in Graves' hyperthyroidism and ophthalmopathy. TCR beta CDR3 regions were amplified from RNA transcripts. RT-PCR in the first round (using the HTBI primer set) targeted the TCR CDR3. TCRdb re-called the multiplex PCR reads with MiXCR, one entry per CDR3 protein. Counted here are around 700,000 distinct CDR3 sequences, over 35% occurring once; the ten biggest clones make up around 29%. This clonotype was observed a handful of times. Germline V gene data show CDR1 as GTSNPN and CDR2 as SVGIG (reference sequence). The CDR3 length is 14 residues. Trimming cost V 7 bases and J 4 bases, with 16 bases left between them.

The TCR comes from a middle-aged woman with Graves' hyperthyroidism. This rearrangement joins TRBV30 to TRBJ2-2; D might be TRBD2 (6 bases). The sequencing sample was made of blood. The CDR3 sequence: CALPSDRGTGELFF. In DNA, the CDR3 is TGTGCCTTACCTAGCGATAGGGGCACCGGGGAGCTGTTTTTT.